This T cell receptor beta chain was documented in a study of beta chain features in type 1 diabetes. Whole-study findings and limits: Patients showed naive, central memory and Treg TCRB repertoires that appeared more similar than those of healthy donors.

The ends were cut back, 2 bases at V and 6 bases at J, with 16 bases in the middle. The CDR3 loop spans 16 amino acids. In germline, CDR1 is KGHSH, CDR2 LQKENI. On this clone itself: Its specificity is unknown.

Since all of the isolated RNA was reverse transcribed, expressed TCRB transcripts were what got sequenced. Naive, central memory and regulatory T cell samples produced a mean of roughly 3.8 million reads. TCRdb's table, derived via immunoSEQ multiplex PCR, lists solely in-frame clones and lacks some. Here the sample spans approximately 250,000 clones, 13% to 15% being singletons. The chain recombines TRBV18 with TRBJ2-2, with a weak D call TRBD1 (7 bases). The sequence was collected from a woman in her thirties or forties in good health. Sequenced sample: naive CD4+ T cells from blood. The CDR3 nucleotides read TGTGCCAGCTCACCAAGCGACAGGGACTTGGCCGGGGAGCTGTTTTTT. As protein: CASSPSDRDLAGELFF.